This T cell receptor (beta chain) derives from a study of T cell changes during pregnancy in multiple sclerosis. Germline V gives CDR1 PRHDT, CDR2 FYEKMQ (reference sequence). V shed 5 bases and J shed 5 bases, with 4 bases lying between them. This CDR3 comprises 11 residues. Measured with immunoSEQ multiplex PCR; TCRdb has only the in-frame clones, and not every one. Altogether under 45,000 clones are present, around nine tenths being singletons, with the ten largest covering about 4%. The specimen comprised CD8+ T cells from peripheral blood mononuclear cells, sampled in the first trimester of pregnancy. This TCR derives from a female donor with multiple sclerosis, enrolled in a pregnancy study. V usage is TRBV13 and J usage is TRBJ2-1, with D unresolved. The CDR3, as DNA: TGTGCCAGCAGCCCCAACAATGAGCAGTTCTTC. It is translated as CASSPNNEQFF.